This T cell receptor beta chain is from a study of blood T cell repertoires in COVID-19. The CDR3 loop spans 15 amino acids. Germline V gives CDR1 SGHNT, CDR2 YYREEE (reference sequence). Trimming at V came to 4 bases and at J to 5 bases, leaving 7 bases not matched to a gene. Here immunoSEQ multiplex PCR was the method, and the copy in TCRdb shows in-frame clones only, minus some. The sample includes approximately 67,000 clones, about 89% of them seen just once. V and J are TRBV5-4 and TRBJ2-1, with 9 bases aligning to TRBD1. The sequence derives from a man aged 50 to 60 with active COVID-19. Sequences were obtained from peripheral blood. The CDR3 DNA reads TGTGCCAGCAGCCAGGACAGGGGACTGAACAATGAGCAGTTCTTC. It encodes CASSQDRGLNNEQFF.